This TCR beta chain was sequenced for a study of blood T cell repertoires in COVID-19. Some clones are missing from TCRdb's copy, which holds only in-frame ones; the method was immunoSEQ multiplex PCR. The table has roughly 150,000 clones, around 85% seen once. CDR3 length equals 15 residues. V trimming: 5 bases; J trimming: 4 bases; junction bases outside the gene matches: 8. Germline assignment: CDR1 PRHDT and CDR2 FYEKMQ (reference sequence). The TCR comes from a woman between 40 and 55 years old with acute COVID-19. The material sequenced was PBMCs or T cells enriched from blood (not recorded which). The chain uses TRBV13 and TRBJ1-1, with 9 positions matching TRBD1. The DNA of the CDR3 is TGTGCCAGCAGCCGACCGACAGGGGGTACCACTGAAGCTTTCTTT. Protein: CASSRPTGGTTEAFF.